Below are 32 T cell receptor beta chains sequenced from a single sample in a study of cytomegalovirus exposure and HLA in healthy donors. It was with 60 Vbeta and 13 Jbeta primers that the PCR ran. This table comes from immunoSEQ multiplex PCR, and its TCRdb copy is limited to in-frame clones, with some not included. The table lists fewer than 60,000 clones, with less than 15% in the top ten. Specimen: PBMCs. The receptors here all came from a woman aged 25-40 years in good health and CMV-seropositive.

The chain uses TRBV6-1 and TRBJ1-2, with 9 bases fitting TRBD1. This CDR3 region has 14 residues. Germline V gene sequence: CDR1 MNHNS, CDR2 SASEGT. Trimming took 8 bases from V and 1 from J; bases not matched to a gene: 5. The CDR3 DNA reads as TGTGCCAGCGGAGACAGGGGGGATAACTATGGCTACACCTTC. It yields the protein CASGDRGDNYGYTF.

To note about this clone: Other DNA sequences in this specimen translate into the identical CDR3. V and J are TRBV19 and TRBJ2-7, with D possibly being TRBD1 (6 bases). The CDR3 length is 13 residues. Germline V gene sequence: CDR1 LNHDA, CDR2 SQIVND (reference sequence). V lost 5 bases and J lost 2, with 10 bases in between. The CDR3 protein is CASSPGQTYEQYF. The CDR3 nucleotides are TGTGCCAGTAGTCCCGGACAGACCTACGAGCAGTACTTC.

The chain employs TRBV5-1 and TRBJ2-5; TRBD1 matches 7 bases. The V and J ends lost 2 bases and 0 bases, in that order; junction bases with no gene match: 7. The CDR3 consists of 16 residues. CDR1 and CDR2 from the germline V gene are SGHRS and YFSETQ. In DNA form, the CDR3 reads TGCGCCAGCAGCTTCGGTCCCGGGACAGACCAAGAGACCCAGTACTTC. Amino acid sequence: CASSFGPGTDQETQYF.

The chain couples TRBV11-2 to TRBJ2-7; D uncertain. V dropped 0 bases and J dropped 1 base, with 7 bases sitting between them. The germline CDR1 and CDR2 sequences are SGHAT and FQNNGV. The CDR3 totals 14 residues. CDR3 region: CASSLDQSSYEQYF. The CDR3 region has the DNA TGTGCCAGCAGCTTAGATCAGTCTTCCTACGAGCAGTACTTC.

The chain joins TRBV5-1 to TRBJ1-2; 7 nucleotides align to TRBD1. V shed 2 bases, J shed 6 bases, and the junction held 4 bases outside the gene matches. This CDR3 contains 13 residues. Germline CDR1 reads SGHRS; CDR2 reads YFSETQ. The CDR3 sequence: CASSFLTGDGYTF. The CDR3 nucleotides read TGCGCCAGCAGCTTCCTAACAGGGGATGGCTACACCTTC.

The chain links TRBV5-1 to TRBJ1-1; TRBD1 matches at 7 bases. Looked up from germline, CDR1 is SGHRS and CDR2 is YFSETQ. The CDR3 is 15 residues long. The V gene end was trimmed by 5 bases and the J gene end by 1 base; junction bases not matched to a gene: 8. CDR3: CASSYTGDWNTEAFF. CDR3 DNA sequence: TGCGCCAGCAGTTATACAGGGGATTGGAACACTGAAGCTTTCTTT.

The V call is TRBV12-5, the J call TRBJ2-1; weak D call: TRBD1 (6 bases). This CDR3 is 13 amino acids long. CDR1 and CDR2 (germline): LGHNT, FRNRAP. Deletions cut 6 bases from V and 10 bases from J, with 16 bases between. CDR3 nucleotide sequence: TGTGCTAGTGGGGCGAACAGGGTCAAAGAGCAGTTCTTC. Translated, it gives CASGANRVKEQFF.

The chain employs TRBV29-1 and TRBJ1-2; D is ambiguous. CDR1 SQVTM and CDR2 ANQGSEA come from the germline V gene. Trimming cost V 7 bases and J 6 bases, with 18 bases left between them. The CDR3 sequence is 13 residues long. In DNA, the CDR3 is TGCAGCGGGGAGAAGGGAAGCGAGGATGGCTACACCTTC. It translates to CSGEKGSEDGYTF.

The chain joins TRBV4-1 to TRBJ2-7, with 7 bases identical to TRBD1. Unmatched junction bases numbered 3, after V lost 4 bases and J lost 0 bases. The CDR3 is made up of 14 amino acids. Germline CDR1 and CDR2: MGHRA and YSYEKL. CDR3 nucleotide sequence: TGCGCCAGCAGCCCCCGGGACAGCTCCTACGAGCAGTACTTC. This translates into CASSPRDSSYEQYF.

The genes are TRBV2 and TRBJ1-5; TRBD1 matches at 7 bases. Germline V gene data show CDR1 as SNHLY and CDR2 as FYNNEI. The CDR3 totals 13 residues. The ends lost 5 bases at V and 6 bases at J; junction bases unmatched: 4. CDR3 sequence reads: CASSLDRAQPQHF. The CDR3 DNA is TGTGCCAGCAGTCTCGACAGGGCTCAGCCCCAGCATTTT.

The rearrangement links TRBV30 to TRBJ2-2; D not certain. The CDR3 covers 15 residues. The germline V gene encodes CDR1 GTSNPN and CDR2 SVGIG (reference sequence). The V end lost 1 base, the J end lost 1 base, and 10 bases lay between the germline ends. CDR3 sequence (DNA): TGTGCCTGGAGTGGTGCACTACAGAACACCGGGGAGCTGTTTTTT. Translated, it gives CAWSGALQNTGELFF. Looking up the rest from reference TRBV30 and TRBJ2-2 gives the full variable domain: SQTIHQWPATLVQPVGSPLSLECTVEGTSNPNLYWYRQAAGRGLQLLFYSVGIGQISSEVPQNLSASRPQDRQFILSSKKLLLSDSGFYLCAWSGALQNTGELFFGEGSRLTVL.

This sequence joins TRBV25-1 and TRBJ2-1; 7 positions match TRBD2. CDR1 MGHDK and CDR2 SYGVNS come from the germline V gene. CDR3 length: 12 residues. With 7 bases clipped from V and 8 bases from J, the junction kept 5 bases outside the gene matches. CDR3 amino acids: CASIAGRYEQFF. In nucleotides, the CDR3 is TGTGCCAGCATTGCCGGGAGGTATGAGCAGTTCTTC.

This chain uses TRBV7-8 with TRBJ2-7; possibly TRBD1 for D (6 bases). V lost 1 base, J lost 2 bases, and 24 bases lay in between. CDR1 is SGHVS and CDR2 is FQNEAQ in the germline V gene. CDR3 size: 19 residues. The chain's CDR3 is CASSLGGQGRRQEPYEQYF. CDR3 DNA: TGTGCCAGCAGCTTAGGTGGGCAGGGACGCCGACAGGAACCCTACGAGCAGTACTTC. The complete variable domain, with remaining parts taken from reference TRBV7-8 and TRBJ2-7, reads GAGVSQSPRYKVAKRGQDVALRCDPISGHVSLFWYQQALGQGPEFLTYFQNEAQLDKSGLPSDRFFAERPEGSVSTLKIQRTQQEDSAVYLCASSLGGQGRRQEPYEQYFGPGTRLTVT.

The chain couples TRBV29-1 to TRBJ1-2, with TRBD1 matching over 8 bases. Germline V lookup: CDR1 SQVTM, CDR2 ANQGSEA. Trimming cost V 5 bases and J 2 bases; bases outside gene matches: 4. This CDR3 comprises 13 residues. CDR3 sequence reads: CSVWTGQNYGYTF. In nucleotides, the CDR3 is TGCAGCGTTTGGACAGGGCAGAACTATGGCTACACCTTC.

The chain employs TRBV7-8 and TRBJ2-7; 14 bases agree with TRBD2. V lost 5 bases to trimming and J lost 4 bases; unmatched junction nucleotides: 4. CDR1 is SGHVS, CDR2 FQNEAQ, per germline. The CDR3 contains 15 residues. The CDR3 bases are TGTGCCAGCAGCCCCGGGACTAGCGGGAGTTACGAGCAGTACTTC. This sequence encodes CASSPGTSGSYEQYF.

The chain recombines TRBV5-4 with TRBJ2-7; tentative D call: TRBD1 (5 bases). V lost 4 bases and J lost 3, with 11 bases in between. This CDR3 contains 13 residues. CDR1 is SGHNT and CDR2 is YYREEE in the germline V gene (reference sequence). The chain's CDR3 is CASSHQGFYEQYF. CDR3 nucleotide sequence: TGTGCCAGCAGCCATCAGGGCTTCTACGAGCAGTACTTC.

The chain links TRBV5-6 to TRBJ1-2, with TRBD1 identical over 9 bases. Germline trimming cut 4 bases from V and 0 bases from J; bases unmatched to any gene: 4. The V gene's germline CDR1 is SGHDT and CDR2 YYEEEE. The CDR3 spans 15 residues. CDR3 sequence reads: CASSPGTGSNYGYTF. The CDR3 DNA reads TGTGCCAGCAGCCCGGGGACAGGGTCTAACTATGGCTACACCTTC.

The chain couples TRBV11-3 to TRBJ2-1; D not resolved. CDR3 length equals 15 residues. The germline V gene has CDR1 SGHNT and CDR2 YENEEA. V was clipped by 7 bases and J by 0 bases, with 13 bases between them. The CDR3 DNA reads TGTGCCAGCACCCCCCGCGTAAGCTCCTACAATGAGCAGTTCTTC. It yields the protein CASTPRVSSYNEQFF.

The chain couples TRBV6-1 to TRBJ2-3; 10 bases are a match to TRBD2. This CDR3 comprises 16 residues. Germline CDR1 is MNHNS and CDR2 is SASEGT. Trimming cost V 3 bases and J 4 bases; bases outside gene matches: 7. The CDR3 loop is CASSDPAGGRADTQYF. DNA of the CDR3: TGTGCCAGCAGTGATCCAGCGGGGGGGCGGGCAGATACGCAGTATTTT.

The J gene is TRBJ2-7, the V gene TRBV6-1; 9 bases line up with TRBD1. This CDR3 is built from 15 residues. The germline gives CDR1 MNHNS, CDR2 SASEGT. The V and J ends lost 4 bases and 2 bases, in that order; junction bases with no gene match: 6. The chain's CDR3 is CASSVGTGSPYEQYF. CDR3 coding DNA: TGTGCCAGCAGTGTAGGGACAGGGTCTCCCTACGAGCAGTACTTC.

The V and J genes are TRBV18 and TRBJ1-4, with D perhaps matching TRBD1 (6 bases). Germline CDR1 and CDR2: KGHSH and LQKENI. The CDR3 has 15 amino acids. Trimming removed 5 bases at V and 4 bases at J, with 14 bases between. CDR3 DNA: TGTGCCAGCTCATTGCTGAGGACAGATAATGAAAAACTGTTTTTT. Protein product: CASSLLRTDNEKLFF.

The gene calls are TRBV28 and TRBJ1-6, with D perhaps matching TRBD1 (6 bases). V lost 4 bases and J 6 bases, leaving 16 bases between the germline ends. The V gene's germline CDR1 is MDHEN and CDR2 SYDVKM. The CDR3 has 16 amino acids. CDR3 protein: CASSSSLDSFNSPLHF. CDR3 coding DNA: TGTGCCAGCAGTTCCTCCCTGGACAGCTTTAATTCACCCCTCCACTTT.

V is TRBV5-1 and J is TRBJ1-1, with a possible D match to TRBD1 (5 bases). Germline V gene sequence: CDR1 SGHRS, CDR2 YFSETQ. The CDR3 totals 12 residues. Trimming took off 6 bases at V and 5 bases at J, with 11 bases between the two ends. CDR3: CASNEGDTEAFF. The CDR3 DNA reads TGCGCCAGCAATGAAGGGGATACTGAAGCTTTCTTT.

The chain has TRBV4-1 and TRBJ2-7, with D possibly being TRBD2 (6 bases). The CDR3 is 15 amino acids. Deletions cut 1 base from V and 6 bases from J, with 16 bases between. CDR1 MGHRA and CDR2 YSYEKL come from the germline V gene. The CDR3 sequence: CASSQGGVRPAEQYF. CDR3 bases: TGCGCCAGCAGCCAAGGCGGGGTTCGGCCCGCCGAGCAGTACTTC.

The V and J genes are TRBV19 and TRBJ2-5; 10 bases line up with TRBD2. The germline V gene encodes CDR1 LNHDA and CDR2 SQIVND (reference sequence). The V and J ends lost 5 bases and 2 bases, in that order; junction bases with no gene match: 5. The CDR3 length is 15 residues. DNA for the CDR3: TGTGCCAGTAGTTTCGCTAGCGGGGGACAAGAGACCCAGTACTTC. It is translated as CASSFASGGQETQYF.

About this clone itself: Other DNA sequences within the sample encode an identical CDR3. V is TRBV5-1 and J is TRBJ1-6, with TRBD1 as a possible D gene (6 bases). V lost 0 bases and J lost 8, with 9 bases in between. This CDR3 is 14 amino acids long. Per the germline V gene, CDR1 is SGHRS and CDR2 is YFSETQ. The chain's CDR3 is CASSLGRGDSPLHF. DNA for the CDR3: TGCGCCAGCAGCTTGGGCAGGGGTGATTCACCCCTCCACTTT.

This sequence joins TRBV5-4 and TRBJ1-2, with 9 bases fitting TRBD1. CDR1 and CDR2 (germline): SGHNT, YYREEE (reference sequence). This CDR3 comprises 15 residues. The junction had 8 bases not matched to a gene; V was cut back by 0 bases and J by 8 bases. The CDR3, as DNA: TGTGCCAGCAGCTTGGCTTTGGACAGGGGAAGCGGCTACACCTTC. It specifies CASSLALDRGSGYTF. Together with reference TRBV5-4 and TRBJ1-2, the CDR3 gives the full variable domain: ETGVTQSPTHLIKTRGQQVTLRCSSQSGHNTVSWYQQALGQGPQFIFQYYREEENGRGNFPPRFSGLQFPNYSSELNVNALELDDSALYLCASSLALDRGSGYTFGSGTRLTVV.

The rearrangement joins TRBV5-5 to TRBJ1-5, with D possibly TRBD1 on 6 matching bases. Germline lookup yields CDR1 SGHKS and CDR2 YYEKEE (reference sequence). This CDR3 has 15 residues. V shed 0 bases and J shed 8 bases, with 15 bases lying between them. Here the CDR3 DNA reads TGTGCCAGCAGCTTGGATGGCAGGGGTCAAGAGCCCCAGCATTTT. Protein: CASSLDGRGQEPQHF. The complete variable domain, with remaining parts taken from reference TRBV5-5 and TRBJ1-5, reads DAGVTQSPTHLIKTRGQQVTLRCSPISGHKSVSWYQQVLGQGPQFIFQYYEKEERGRGNFPDRFSARQFPNYSSELNVNALLLGDSALYLCASSLDGRGQEPQHFGDGTRLSIL.

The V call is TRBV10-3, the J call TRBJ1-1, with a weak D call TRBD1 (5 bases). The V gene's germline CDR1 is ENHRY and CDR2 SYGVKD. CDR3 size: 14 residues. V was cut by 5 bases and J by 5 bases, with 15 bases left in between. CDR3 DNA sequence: TGTGCCATCAGTTGGGGGGGTAGGGGTACTGAAGCTTTCTTT. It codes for CAISWGGRGTEAFF.

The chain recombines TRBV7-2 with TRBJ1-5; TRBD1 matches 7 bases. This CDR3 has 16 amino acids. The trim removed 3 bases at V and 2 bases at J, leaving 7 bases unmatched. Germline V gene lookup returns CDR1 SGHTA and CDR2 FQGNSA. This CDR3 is CASSFGETGGNQPQHF. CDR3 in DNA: TGTGCCAGCAGCTTTGGGGAAACAGGGGGCAATCAGCCCCAGCATTTT.

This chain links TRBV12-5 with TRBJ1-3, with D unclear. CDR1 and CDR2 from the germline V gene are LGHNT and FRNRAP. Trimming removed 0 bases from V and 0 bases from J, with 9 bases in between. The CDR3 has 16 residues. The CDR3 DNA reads TGTGCTAGTGGTTTGGTGACAACTTACTCTGGAAACACCATATATTTT. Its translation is CASGLVTTYSGNTIYF.

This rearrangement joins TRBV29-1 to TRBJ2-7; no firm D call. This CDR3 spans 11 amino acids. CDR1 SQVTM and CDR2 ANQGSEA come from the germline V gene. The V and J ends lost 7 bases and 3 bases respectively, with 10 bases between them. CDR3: CSAQYSYEQYF. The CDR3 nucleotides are TGCAGCGCCCAATACAGCTACGAGCAGTACTTC.